The clone carrying this TCR beta chain was recorded once. Its target is unknown. This sample stems from a study of cytomegalovirus exposure and HLA in healthy donors. Study-wide context: Of the donors genotyped, some 400 in all, around 76% fell in the Caucasian-associated ancestry cluster.

This CDR3 has 12 amino acids. Germline CDR1 reads MDHEN; CDR2 reads SYDVKM. Trimming removed 5 bases from V and 6 bases from J, with 10 bases in between. Overall study findings and caveats: TRBV6-2, TRBV6-3 and some other V segments were unresolvable in 87-base-pair reads. Within a later analysis, the majority of CMV-associated TCR beta chains appeared HLA-restricted. Per published accounts, TCR beta sequences correctly predicted the HLA-A and HLA-B alleles of most subjects.

The PCR contained 60 Vbeta and 13 Jbeta primers. Using immunoSEQ multiplex PCR, the repertoire was profiled, and TCRdb retains in-frame clones only, with some absent. The table has under 130,000 clones, roughly 80% seen once. Sequencing was carried out using PBMCs. The sequence was obtained from a middle-aged man in good health and CMV-seropositive. The rearrangement links TRBV28 to TRBJ1-1; TRBD1 might be the D (6 bases). The CDR3 reads CASSTGLAEAFF. The DNA of the CDR3 is TGTGCCAGCAGTACAGGGTTGGCTGAAGCTTTCTTT. Drawing the rest from reference TRBV28 and TRBJ1-1, the complete variable domain is DVKVTQSSRYLVKRTGEKVFLECVQDMDHENMFWYRQDPGLGLRLIYFSYDVKMKEKGDIPEGYSVSREKKERFSLILESASTNQTSMYLCASSTGLAEAFFGQGTRLTVV.